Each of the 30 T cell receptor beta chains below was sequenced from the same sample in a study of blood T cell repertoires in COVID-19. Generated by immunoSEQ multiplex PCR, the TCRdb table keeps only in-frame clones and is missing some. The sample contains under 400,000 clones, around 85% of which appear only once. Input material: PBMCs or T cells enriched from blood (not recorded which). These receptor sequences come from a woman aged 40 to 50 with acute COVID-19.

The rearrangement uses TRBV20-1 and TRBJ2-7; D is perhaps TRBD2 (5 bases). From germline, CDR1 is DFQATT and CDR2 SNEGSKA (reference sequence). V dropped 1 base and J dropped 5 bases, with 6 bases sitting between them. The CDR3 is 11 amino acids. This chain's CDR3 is CSARGLNEQYF. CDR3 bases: TGCAGTGCTAGAGGACTAAACGAGCAGTACTTC.

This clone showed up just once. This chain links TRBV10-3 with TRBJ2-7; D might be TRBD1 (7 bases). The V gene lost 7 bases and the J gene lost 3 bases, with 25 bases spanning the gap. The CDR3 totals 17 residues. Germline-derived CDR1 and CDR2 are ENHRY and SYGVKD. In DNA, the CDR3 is TGTGCCATCAATGACCCCGTAGGGGGCCCGGAGGGCTACGAGCAGTACTTC. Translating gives CAINDPVGGPEGYEQYF.

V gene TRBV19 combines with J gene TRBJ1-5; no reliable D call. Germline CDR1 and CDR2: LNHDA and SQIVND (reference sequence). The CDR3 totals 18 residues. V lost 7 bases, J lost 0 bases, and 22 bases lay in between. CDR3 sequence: CASTAQLYSPYSNQPQHF. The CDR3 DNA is TGTGCCAGTACCGCCCAGTTGTACAGTCCTTATAGCAATCAGCCCCAGCATTTT.

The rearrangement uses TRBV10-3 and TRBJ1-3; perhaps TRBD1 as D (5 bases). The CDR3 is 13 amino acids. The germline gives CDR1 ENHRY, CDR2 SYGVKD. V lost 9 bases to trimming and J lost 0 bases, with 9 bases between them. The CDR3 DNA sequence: TGTGCCATACAGGAGAGCTCTGGAAACACCATATATTTT. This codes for CAIQESSGNTIYF.

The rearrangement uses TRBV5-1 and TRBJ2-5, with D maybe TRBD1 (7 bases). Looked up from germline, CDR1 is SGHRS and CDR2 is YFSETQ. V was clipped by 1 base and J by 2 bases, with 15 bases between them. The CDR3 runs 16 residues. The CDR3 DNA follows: TGCGCCAGCAGCTTGAGTCCAGGGGGGACTCAAGAGACCCAGTACTTC. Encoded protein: CASSLSPGGTQETQYF.

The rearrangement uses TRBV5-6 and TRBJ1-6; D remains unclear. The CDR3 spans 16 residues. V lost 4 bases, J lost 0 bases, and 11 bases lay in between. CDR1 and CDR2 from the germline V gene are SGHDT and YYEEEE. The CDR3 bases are TGTGCCAGCAGCATCATTAGGAGCTCCTATAATTCACCCCTCCACTTT. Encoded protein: CASSIIRSSYNSPLHF.

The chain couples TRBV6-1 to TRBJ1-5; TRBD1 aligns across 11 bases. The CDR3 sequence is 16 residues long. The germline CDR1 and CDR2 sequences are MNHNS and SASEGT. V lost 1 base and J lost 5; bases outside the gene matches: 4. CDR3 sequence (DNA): TGTGCCAGCAGTGAAGAAGGGACAGGGGGACATCAGCCCCAGCATTTT. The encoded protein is CASSEEGTGGHQPQHF.

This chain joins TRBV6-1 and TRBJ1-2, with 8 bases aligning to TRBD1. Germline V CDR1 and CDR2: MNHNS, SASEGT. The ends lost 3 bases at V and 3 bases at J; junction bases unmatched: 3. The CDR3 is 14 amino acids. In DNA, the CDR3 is TGTGCCAGCAGTGAGACAGGGGTCTACTATGGCTACACCTTC. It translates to CASSETGVYYGYTF.

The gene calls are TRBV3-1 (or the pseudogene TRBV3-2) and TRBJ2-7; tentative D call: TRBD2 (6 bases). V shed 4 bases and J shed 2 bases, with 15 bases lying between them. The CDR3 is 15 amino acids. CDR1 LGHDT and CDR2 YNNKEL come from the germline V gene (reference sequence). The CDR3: CASSRGTRAPYEQYF. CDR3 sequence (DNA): TGTGCCAGCAGCCGCGGGACCCGGGCCCCCTACGAGCAGTACTTC.

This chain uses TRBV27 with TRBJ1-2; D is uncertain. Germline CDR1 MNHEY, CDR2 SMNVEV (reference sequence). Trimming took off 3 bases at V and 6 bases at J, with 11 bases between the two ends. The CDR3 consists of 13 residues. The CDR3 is CASSLTREDGYTF. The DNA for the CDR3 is TGTGCCAGCAGTTTGACTAGGGAGGATGGCTACACCTTC.

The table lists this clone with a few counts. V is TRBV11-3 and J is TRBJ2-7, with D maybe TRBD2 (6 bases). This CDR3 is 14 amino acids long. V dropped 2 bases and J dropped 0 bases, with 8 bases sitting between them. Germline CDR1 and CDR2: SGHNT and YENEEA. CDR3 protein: CASSLRRDSYEQYF. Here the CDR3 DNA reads TGTGCCAGCAGCTTAAGGCGGGACTCCTACGAGCAGTACTTC.

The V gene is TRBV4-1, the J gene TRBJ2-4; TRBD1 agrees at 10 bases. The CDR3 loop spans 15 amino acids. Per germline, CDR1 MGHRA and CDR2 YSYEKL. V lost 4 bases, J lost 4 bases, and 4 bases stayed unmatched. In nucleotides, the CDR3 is TGCGCCAGCAGCCGCCCGGGACAGGGGAAAAACATTCAGTACTTC. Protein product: CASSRPGQGKNIQYF.

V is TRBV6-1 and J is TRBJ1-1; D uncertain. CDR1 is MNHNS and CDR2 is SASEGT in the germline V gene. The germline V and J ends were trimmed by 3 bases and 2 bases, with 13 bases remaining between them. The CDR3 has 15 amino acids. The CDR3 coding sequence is TGTGCCAGCAGTGATAACCCGTCGGTCAACACTGAAGCTTTCTTT. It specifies CASSDNPSVNTEAFF.

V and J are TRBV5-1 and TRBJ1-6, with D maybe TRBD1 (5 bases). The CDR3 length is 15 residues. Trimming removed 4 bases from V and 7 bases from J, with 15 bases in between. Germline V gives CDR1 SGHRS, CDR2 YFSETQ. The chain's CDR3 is CASSAVGQGNSPLHF. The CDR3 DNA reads TGCGCCAGCAGCGCTGTCGGTCAGGGCAATTCACCCCTCCACTTT.

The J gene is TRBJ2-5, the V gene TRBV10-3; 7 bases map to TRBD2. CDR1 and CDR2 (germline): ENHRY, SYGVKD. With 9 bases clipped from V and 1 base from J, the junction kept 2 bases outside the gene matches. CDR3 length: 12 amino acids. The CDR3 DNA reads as TGTGCCATAGGGACTACCCAAGAGACCCAGTACTTC. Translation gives CAIGTTQETQYF.

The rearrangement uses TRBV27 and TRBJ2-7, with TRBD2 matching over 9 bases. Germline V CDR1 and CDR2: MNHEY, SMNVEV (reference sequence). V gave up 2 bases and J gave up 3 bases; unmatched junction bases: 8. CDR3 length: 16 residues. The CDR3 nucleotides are TGTGCCAGCAGTTTACGTCTGAGCGGGAGGAGCTACGAGCAGTACTTC. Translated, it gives CASSLRLSGRSYEQYF.

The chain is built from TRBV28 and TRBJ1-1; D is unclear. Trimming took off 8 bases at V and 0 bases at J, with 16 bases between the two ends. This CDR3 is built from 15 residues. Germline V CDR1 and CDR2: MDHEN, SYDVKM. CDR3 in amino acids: CASGIQSGMNTEAFF. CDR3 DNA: TGTGCCAGCGGGATCCAGAGCGGGATGAACACTGAAGCTTTCTTT.

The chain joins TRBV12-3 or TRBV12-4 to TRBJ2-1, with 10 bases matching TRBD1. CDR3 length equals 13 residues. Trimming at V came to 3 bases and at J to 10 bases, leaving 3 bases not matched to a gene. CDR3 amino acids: CASSFGQGGEQFF. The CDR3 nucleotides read TGTGCCAGCAGTTTCGGACAGGGGGGAGAGCAGTTCTTC.

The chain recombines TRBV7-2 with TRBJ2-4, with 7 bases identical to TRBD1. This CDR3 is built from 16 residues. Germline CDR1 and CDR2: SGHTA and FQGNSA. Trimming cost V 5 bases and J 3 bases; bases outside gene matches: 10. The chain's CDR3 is CASSPFEGGGKNIQYF. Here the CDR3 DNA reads TGTGCCAGCAGCCCCTTCGAAGGGGGCGGCAAAAACATTCAGTACTTC. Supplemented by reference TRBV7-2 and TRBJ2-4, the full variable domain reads GAGVSQSPSNKVTEKGKDVELRCDPISGHTALYWYRQSLGQGLEFLIYFQGNSAPDKSGLPSDRFSAERTGGSVSTLTIQRTQQEDSAVYLCASSPFEGGGKNIQYFGAGTRLSVL.

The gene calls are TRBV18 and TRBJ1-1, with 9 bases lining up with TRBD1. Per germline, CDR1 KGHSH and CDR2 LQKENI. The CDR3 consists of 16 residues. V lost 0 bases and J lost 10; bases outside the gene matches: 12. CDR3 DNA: TGTGCCAGCTCACCACCGGGACAGGGATCTACCTTGGGAGCTTTCTTT. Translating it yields CASSPPGQGSTLGAFF.

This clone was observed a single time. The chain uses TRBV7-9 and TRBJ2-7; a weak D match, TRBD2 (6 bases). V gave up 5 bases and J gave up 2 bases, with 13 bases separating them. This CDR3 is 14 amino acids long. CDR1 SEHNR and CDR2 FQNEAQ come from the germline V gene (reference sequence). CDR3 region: CASSPWDSAYEQYF. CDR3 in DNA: TGTGCCAGCAGCCCTTGGGACTCAGCCTACGAGCAGTACTTC.

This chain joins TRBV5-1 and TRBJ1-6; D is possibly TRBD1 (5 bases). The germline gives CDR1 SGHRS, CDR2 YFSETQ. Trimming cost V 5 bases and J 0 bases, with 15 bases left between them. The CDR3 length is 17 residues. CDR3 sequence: CASSWDSRSSYNSPLHF. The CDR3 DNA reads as TGCGCCAGCAGTTGGGACTCCAGGAGCTCCTATAATTCACCCCTCCACTTT. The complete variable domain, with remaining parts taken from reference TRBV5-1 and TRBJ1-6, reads KAGVTQTPRYLIKTRGQQVTLSCSPISGHRSVSWYQQTPGQGLQFLFEYFSETQRNKGNFPGRFSGRQFSNSRSEMNVSTLELGDSALYLCASSWDSRSSYNSPLHFGNGTRLTVT.

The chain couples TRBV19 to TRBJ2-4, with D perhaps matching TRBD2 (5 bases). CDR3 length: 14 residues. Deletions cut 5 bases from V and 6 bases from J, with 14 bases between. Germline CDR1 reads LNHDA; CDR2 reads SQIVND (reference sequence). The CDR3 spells CASSPGSIPNIQYF. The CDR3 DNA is TGTGCCAGTAGTCCGGGATCGATACCAAACATTCAGTACTTC.

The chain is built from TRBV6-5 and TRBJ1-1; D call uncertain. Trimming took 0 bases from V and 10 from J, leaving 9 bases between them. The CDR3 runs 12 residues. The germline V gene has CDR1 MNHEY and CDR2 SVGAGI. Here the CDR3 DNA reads TGTGCCAGCAGTTACTCGTCAACAGTAGCTTTCTTT. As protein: CASSYSSTVAFF.

CDR3 protein: CASSLGGTQETQYF. The CDR3 region has the DNA TGTGCCAGCAGCTTAGGTGGGACACAAGAGACCCAGTACTTC. The chain combines TRBV13 with TRBJ2-5; D perhaps matches TRBD1 (6 bases). This CDR3 region has 14 residues. Trimming took 0 bases from V and 2 from J, leaving 7 bases between them. Germline V lookup: CDR1 PRHDT, CDR2 FYEKMQ (reference sequence).

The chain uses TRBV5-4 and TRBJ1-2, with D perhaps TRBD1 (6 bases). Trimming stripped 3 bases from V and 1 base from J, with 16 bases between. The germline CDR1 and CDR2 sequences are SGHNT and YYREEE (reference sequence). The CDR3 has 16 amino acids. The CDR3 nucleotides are TGTGCCAGCAGCTCTAGGACAGTTAACCTTAACTATGGCTACACCTTC. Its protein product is CASSSRTVNLNYGYTF.

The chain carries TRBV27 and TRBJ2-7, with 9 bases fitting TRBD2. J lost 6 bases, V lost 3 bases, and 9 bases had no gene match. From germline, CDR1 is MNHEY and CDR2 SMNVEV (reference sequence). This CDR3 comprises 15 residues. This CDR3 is CASSLGGRARGEQYF. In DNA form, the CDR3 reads TGTGCCAGCAGTTTGGGCGGGAGGGCCAGGGGCGAGCAGTACTTC.

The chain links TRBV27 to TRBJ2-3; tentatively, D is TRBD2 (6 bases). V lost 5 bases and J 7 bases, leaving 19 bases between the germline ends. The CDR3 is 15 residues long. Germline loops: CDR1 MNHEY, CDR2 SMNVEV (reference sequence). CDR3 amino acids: CASSPNSGRGYTQYF. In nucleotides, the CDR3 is TGTGCCAGCAGTCCTAATAGCGGACGGGGGTATACGCAGTATTTT.

The CDR3 here is CASSAGTPNTEAFF. The CDR3 coding sequence is TGTGCCAGCAGCGCCGGGACTCCGAACACTGAAGCTTTCTTT. The chain combines TRBV9 with TRBJ1-1; possibly TRBD1 for D (5 bases). The CDR3 is made up of 14 amino acids. Trimming stripped 3 bases from V and 1 base from J, with 10 bases between. Germline CDR1 reads SGDLS; CDR2 reads YYNGEE.

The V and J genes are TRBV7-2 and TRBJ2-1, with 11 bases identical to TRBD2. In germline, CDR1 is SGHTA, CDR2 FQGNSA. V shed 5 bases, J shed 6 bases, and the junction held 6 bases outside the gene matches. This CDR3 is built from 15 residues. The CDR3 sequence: CASSPGTSGGNEQFF. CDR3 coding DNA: TGTGCCAGCAGCCCCGGGACTAGCGGCGGCAATGAGCAGTTCTTC.